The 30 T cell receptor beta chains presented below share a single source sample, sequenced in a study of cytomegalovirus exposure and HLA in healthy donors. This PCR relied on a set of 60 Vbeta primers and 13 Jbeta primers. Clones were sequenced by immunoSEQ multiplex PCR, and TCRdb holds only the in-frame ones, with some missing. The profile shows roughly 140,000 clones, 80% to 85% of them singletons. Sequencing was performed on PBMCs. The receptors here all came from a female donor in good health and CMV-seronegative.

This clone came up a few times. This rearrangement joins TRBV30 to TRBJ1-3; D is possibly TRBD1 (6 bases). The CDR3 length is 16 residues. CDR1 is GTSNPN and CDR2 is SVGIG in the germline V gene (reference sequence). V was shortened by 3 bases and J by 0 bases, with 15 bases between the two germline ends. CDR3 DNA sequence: TGTGCCTGGAGCAGGGGACAAGTCAGCTCTGGAAACACCATATATTTT. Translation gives CAWSRGQVSSGNTIYF.

The CDR3 here is CASSQGGYSNQPQHF. In DNA form, the CDR3 reads TGTGCCAGCAGCCAAGGGGGCTATAGCAATCAGCCCCAGCATTTT. The chain combines TRBV4-2 with TRBJ1-5; tentatively, D is TRBD1 (5 bases). Germline V lookup: CDR1 LGHNA, CDR2 YNFKEQ. CDR3 length equals 15 residues. Trimming shortened V by 1 base and J by 0 bases, and 7 bases separated the two germline ends.

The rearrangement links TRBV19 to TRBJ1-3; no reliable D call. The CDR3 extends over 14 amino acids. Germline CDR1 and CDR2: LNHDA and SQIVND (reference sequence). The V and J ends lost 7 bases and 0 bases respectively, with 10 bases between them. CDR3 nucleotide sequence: TGTGCCAGTATGGAGGAGCACTCTGGAAACACCATATATTTT. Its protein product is CASMEEHSGNTIYF. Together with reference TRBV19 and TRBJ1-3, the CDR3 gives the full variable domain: DGGITQSPKYLFRKEGQNVTLSCEQNLNHDAMYWYRQDPGQGLRLIYYSQIVNDFQKGDIAEGYSVSREKKESFPLTVTSAQKNPTAFYLCASMEEHSGNTIYFGEGSWLTVV.

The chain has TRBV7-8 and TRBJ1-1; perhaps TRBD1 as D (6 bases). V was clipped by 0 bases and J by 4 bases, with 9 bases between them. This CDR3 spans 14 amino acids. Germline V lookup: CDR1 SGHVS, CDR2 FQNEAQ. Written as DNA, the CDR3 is TGTGCCAGCAGCTTAGCGAGCAGGGGCACTGAAGCTTTCTTT. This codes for CASSLASRGTEAFF.

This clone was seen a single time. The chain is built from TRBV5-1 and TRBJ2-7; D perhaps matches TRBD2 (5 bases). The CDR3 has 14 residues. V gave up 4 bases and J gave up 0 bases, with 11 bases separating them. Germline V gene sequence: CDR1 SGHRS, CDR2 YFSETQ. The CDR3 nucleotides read TGCGCCAGCAGCGAGGGTTCCAACTCCTACGAGCAGTACTTC. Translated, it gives CASSEGSNSYEQYF. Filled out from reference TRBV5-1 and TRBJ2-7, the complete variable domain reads KAGVTQTPRYLIKTRGQQVTLSCSPISGHRSVSWYQQTPGQGLQFLFEYFSETQRNKGNFPGRFSGRQFSNSRSEMNVSTLELGDSALYLCASSEGSNSYEQYFGPGTRLTVT.

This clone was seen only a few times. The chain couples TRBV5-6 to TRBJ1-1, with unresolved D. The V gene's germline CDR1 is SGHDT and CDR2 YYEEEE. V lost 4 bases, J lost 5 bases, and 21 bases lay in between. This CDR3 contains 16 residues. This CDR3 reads CASSASWLGGWTEAFF. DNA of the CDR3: TGTGCCAGCAGCGCTTCGTGGCTCGGCGGTTGGACTGAAGCTTTCTTT.

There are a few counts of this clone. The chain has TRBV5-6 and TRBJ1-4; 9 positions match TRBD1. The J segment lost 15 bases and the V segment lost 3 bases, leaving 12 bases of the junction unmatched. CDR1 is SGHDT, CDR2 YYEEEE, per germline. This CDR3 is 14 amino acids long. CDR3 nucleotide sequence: TGTGCCAGCAGCTCCTCCGGGACAGGGATCTCATTGTTTTTT. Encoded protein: CASSSSGTGISLFF.

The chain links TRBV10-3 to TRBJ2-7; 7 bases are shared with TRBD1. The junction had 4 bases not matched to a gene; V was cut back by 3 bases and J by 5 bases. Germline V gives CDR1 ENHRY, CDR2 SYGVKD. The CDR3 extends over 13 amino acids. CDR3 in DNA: TGTGCCATCAGTGAATTCACAGGGGACGAGCAGTACTTC. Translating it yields CAISEFTGDEQYF.

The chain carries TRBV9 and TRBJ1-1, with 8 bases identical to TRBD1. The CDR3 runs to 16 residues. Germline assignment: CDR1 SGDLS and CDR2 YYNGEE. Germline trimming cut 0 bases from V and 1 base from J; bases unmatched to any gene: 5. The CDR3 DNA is TGTGCCAGCAGCGTAGTCAGACAGGGGCCGAACACTGAAGCTTTCTTT. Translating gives CASSVVRQGPNTEAFF.

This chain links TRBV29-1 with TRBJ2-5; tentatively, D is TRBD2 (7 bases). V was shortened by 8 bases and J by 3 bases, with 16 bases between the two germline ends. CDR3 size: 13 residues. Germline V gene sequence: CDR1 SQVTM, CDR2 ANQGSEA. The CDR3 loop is CSPGGGGEETQYF. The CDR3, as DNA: TGCAGCCCCGGTGGAGGGGGGGAAGAGACCCAGTACTTC.

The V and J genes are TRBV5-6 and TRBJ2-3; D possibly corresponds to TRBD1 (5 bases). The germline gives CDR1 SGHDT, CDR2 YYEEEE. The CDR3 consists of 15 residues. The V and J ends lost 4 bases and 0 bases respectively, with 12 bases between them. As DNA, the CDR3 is TGTGCCAGCAGCCCCGACAGACTTAGCACAGATACGCAGTATTTT. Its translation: CASSPDRLSTDTQYF.

The CDR3 region is CATSGPSSYNEQFF. In DNA, the CDR3 is TGTGCCACCTCAGGGCCCAGCTCCTACAATGAGCAGTTCTTC. The chain has TRBV27 and TRBJ2-1; TRBD1 might be the D (5 bases). Trimming took off 10 bases at V and 0 bases at J, with 13 bases between the two ends. The CDR3 is 14 residues long. Germline V gene lookup returns CDR1 MNHEY and CDR2 SMNVEV (reference sequence).

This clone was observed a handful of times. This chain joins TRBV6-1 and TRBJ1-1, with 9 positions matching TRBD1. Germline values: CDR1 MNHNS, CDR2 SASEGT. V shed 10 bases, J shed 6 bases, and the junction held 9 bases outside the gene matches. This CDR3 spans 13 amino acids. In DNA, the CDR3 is TGTGCCAACGGGGACAGGGTATTGCCTGAAGCTTTCTTT. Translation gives CANGDRVLPEAFF.

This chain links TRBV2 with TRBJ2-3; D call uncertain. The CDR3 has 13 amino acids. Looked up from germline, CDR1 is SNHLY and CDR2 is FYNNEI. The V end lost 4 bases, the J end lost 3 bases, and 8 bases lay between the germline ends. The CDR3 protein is CASSVWPTDTQYF. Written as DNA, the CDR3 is TGTGCCAGCAGTGTGTGGCCGACAGATACGCAGTATTTT.

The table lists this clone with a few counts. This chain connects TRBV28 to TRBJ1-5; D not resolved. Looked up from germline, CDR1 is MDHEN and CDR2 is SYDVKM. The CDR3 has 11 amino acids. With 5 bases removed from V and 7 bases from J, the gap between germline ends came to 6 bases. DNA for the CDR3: TGTGCCAGCAGTCCTGTCCAGCCCCAGCATTTT. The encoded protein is CASSPVQPQHF.

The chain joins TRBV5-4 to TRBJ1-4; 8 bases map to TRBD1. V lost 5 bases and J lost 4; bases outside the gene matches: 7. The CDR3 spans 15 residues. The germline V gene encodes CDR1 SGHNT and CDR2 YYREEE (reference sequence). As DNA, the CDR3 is TGTGCCAGCAGACCCGACAGGGGAAATAATGAAAAACTGTTTTTT. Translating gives CASRPDRGNNEKLFF.

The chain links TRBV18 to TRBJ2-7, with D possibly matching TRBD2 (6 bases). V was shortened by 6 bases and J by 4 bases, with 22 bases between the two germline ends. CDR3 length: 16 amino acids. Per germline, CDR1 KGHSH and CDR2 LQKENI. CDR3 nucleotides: TGTGCCAGCTCCGGACAACCTCTCCCAGGGAGGTACGAGCAGTACTTC. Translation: CASSGQPLPGRYEQYF.

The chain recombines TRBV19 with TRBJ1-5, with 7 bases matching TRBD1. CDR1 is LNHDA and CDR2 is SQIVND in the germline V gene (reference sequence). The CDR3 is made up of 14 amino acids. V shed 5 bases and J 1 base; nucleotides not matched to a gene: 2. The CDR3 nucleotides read TGTGCCAGTAGTCTACAGGGGAGCAATCAGCCCCAGCATTTT. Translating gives CASSLQGSNQPQHF.

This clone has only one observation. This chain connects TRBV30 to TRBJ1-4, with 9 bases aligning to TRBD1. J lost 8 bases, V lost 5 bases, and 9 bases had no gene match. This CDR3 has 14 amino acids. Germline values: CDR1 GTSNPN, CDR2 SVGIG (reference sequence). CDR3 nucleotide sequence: TGTGCCTGGCTGACAGGGGGTTCAGGAGAAAAACTGTTTTTT. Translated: CAWLTGGSGEKLFF.

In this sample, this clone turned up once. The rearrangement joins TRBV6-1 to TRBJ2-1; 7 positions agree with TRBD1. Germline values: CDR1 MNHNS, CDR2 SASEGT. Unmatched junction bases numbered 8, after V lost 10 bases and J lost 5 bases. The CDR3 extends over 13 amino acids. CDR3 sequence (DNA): TGTGCCATTATACAGGGGTGGGACAATGAGCAGTTCTTC. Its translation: CAIIQGWDNEQFF.

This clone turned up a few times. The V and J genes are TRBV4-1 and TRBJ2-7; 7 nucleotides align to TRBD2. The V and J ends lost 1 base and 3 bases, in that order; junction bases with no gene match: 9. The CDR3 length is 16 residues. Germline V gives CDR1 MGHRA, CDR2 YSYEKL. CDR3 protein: CASSQVAEGTIYEQYF. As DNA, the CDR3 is TGCGCCAGCAGCCAAGTAGCGGAGGGGACTATCTACGAGCAGTACTTC.

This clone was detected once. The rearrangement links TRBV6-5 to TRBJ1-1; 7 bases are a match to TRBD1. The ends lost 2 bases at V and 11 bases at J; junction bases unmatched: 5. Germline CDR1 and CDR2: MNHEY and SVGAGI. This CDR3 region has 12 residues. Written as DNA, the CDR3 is TGTGCCAGCAGTTACCACAGGGGATCGGCTTTCTTT. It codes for CASSYHRGSAFF.

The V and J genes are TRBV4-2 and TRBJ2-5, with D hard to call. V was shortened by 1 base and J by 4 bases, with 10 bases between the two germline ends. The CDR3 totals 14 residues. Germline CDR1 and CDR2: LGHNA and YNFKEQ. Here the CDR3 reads CASSQARPRETQYF. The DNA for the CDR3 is TGTGCCAGCAGCCAAGCCAGGCCAAGAGAGACCCAGTACTTC.

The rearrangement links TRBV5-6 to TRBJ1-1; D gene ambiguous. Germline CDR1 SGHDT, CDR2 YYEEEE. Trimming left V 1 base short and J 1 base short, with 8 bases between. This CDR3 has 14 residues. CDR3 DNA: TGTGCCAGCAGCTTGAATGGCCAGAACACTGAAGCTTTCTTT. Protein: CASSLNGQNTEAFF.

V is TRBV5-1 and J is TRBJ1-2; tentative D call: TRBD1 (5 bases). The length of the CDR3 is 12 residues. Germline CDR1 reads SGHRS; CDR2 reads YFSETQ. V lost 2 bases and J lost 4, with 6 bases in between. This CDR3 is CASSFDSYGYTF. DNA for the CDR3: TGCGCCAGCAGCTTTGACAGCTATGGCTACACCTTC.

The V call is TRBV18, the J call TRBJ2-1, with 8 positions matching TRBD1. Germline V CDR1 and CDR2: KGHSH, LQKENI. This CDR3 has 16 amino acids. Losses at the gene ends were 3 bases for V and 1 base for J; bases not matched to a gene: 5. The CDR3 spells CASSPRTGSSYNEQFF. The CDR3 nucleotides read TGTGCCAGCTCACCGCGGACAGGGAGTTCCTACAATGAGCAGTTCTTC.

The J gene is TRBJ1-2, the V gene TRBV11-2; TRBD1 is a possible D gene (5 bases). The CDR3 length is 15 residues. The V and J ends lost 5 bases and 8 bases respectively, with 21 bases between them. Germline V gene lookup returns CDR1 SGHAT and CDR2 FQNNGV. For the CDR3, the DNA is TGTGCCAGCAGCCCCCGTAGAGCAGGGATGAACGGCTACACCTTC. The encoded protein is CASSPRRAGMNGYTF.

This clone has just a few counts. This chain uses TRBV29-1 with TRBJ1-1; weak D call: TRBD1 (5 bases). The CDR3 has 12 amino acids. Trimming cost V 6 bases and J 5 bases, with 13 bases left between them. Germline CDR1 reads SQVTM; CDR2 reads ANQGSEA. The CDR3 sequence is CSVDLGGTEAFF. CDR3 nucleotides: TGCAGCGTGGATCTTGGGGGGACTGAAGCTTTCTTT.

Here the CDR3 DNA reads TGTGCCAGCAGTCGACAGGGAACTGAAGCTTTCTTT. It is translated as CASSRQGTEAFF. The V gene is TRBV27, the J gene TRBJ1-1; 7 nucleotides agree with TRBD1. Germline CDR1 and CDR2: MNHEY and SMNVEV (reference sequence). V gave up 5 bases and J gave up 5 bases; unmatched junction bases: 2. This CDR3 is built from 12 residues.

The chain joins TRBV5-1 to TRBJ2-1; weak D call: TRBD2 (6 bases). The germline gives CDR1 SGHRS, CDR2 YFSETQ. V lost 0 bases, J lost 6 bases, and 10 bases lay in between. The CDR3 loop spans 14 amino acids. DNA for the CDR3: TGCGCCAGCAGCTTGGTCGGAGGGGTCAATGAGCAGTTCTTC. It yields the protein CASSLVGGVNEQFF.